One and the same sample provided the 15 T cell receptor beta chains below, sequenced in a study of blood T cell repertoires in COVID-19. Clones were read by immunoSEQ multiplex PCR, and TCRdb kept only the in-frame ones, dropping some. The sample includes roughly 180,000 clones, around 90% of them seen just once. The sequencing input was PBMCs or T cells enriched from blood (not recorded which). These TCRs come from a woman aged 30 to 39 who had recovered from COVID-19.

J is TRBJ1-1 and V is TRBV11-2, with D perhaps matching TRBD1 (5 bases). Germline CDR1 and CDR2: SGHAT and FQNNGV. The germline V and J ends were trimmed by 0 bases and 3 bases, with 17 bases remaining between them. This CDR3 has 17 residues. Here the CDR3 reads CASSLDRLKGQDTEAFF. In DNA form, the CDR3 reads TGTGCCAGCAGCTTAGATCGTCTTAAGGGGCAGGACACTGAAGCTTTCTTT.

In the case of this clone: This CDR3 is also generated by other DNA sequences in the sample. This chain connects TRBV7-9 to TRBJ1-2; D is undetermined. Germline V gives CDR1 SEHNR, CDR2 FQNEAQ (reference sequence). The V and J ends lost 1 base and 3 bases respectively, with 6 bases between them. There are 13 residues in the CDR3. The CDR3 coding sequence is TGTGCCAGCAGCTTAGGCACTGACTATGGCTACACCTTC. It codes for CASSLGTDYGYTF.

This chain uses TRBV5-1 with TRBJ1-1, with D perhaps TRBD1 (5 bases). Per the germline V gene, CDR1 is SGHRS and CDR2 is YFSETQ. The CDR3 spans 15 residues. V lost 0 bases, J lost 1 base, and 10 bases lay in between. The CDR3, as DNA: TGCGCCAGCAGCTTGGTTGTCAGGGAGAACACTGAAGCTTTCTTT. Its protein product is CASSLVVRENTEAFF.

This clone was counted ten times or more. The chain has TRBV5-1 and TRBJ2-1; maybe TRBD2 (6 bases). Germline V gene data show CDR1 as SGHRS and CDR2 as YFSETQ. This CDR3 is built from 16 residues. The ends were cut back, 3 bases at V and 8 bases at J, with 21 bases in the middle. This CDR3 is CASSWPGLSPGDEQFF. The CDR3 coding sequence is TGCGCCAGCAGCTGGCCTGGACTATCCCCTGGGGATGAGCAGTTCTTC.

The J gene is TRBJ1-1, the V gene TRBV19; D ambiguous. This CDR3 has 14 residues. CDR1 and CDR2 from the germline V gene are LNHDA and SQIVND (reference sequence). The ends were cut back, 5 bases at V and 0 bases at J, with 10 bases in the middle. In DNA, the CDR3 is TGTGCCAGTAGTCAGACAATCATGAACACTGAAGCTTTCTTT. This translates into CASSQTIMNTEAFF.

The V gene is TRBV12-3 or TRBV12-4, the J gene TRBJ1-2; 9 positions match TRBD1. With 6 bases clipped from V and 8 bases from J, the junction kept 7 bases outside the gene matches. The CDR3 is made up of 13 amino acids. The CDR3 here is CASSRTGGWGYTF. DNA for the CDR3: TGTGCCAGCAGCCGAACAGGGGGCTGGGGCTACACCTTC.

This rearrangement joins TRBV3-1 (or the pseudogene TRBV3-2) to TRBJ1-4; TRBD1 matches 7 bases. The CDR3 loop spans 18 amino acids. Germline lookup yields CDR1 LGHDT and CDR2 YNNKEL (reference sequence). V lost 4 bases and J lost 0; bases outside the gene matches: 11. The DNA of the CDR3 is TGTGCCAGCAGCCCTGGACCGGGACAGAGTGCAACTAATGAAAAACTGTTTTTT. Its translation is CASSPGPGQSATNEKLFF.

The rearrangement uses TRBV30 and TRBJ1-1; a possible D gene is TRBD1 (6 bases). This CDR3 contains 12 residues. The germline V gene has CDR1 GTSNPN and CDR2 SVGIG (reference sequence). V lost 8 bases, J lost 5 bases, and 15 bases lay in between. This CDR3 reads CATEGGGTEAFF. CDR3 nucleotide sequence: TGTGCCACAGAAGGGGGAGGGACTGAAGCTTTCTTT.

The chain has TRBV10-2 and TRBJ2-1; maybe TRBD2 (6 bases). Trimming removed 6 bases at V and 7 bases at J, with 10 bases between. The CDR3 runs to 12 residues. CDR1 WSHSY and CDR2 SAAADI come from the germline V gene. The CDR3 loop is CASSLLANEQFF. The CDR3 nucleotides read TGCGCCAGCAGCTTACTAGCAAATGAGCAGTTCTTC.

This clone has only one observation. This sequence joins TRBV2 and TRBJ2-2; D remains unclear. The CDR3 is made up of 12 amino acids. Trimming took 11 bases from V and 1 from J, leaving 8 bases between them. CDR1 is SNHLY, CDR2 FYNNEI, per germline. This CDR3 is CAARKNTGELFF. The DNA of the CDR3 is TGTGCCGCGCGCAAGAACACCGGGGAGCTGTTTTTT.

The rearrangement links TRBV27 to TRBJ2-7, with TRBD1 as a possible D gene (6 bases). Germline V CDR1 and CDR2: MNHEY, SMNVEV (reference sequence). This CDR3 is 15 amino acids long. V lost 6 bases and J 3 bases, leaving 18 bases between the germline ends. CDR3: CASSLQGFQHYEQYF. In nucleotides, the CDR3 is TGTGCCAGCAGCCTCCAGGGGTTTCAGCACTACGAGCAGTACTTC.

This chain links TRBV29-1 with TRBJ2-5; 7 bases match TRBD1. The ends lost 7 bases at V and 4 bases at J; junction bases unmatched: 6. From germline, CDR1 is SQVTM and CDR2 ANQGSEA. This CDR3 comprises 12 residues. In DNA, the CDR3 is TGCAGCGAAAGGGGGCCGGGAGAGACCCAGTACTTC. Translated: CSERGPGETQYF. The full variable domain, rest sourced from reference TRBV29-1 and TRBJ2-5, is SAVISQKPSRDICQRGTSLTIQCQVDSQVTMMFWYRQQPGQSLTLIATANQGSEATYESGFVIDKFPISRPNLTFSTLTVSNMSPEDSSIYLCSERGPGETQYFGPGTRLLVL.

The chain links TRBV27 to TRBJ1-1, with D unclear. Germline CDR1 reads MNHEY; CDR2 reads SMNVEV (reference sequence). The CDR3 spans 14 residues. Deletions cut 2 bases from V and 5 bases from J, with 12 bases between. The CDR3 nucleotides read TGTGCCAGCAGTTTAGCCGGGTTTCGAACTGAAGCTTTCTTT. This gives the protein CASSLAGFRTEAFF.

This sequence joins TRBV30 and TRBJ1-5; no firm D call. The CDR3 extends over 13 amino acids. Germline CDR1 is GTSNPN and CDR2 is SVGIG (reference sequence). With 1 base removed from V and 6 bases from J, the gap between germline ends came to 10 bases. CDR3: CAWSGMTGQPQHF. The CDR3 nucleotides read TGTGCCTGGAGTGGAATGACGGGTCAGCCCCAGCATTTT.

The chain recombines TRBV2 with TRBJ1-6; 7 bases align to TRBD1. The CDR3 contains 14 residues. Germline CDR1 SNHLY, CDR2 FYNNEI. With 6 bases clipped from V and 6 bases from J, the junction kept 5 bases outside the gene matches. CDR3 sequence (DNA): TGTGCCAGCAGGAGGGACAGTTCTAATTCACCCCTCCACTTT. Translation gives CASRRDSSNSPLHF.